This T cell receptor beta chain is drawn from a study of blood T cell repertoires in COVID-19. On the study more broadly: Specimens from acute and convalescent COVID-19 originated in the United States, Italy and Spain. Sample material is recorded as cDNA or gDNA derived from T cells, B-cell-depleted T cells, or PBMCs.

Germline values: CDR1 SGHTA, CDR2 FQGNSA. With V trimmed by 3 bases and J by 2 bases, 4 bases remained unmatched. This CDR3 has 14 amino acids. Original processing methods: Estimation of nucleated cell counts was performed using reference gene primer amplification. This table comes from immunoSEQ multiplex PCR, and its TCRdb copy is limited to in-frame clones, with some not included. The V and J calls and clone size are taken from that table; D and trimming were inferred from the DNA. The sample includes 100,000 to 150,000 clones, around 87% of them seen just once. This receptor was obtained from a man aged 50 to 59 with active COVID-19. This chain joins TRBV7-2 and TRBJ2-7; 7 nucleotides line up with TRBD2. Sequencing used peripheral blood. The CDR3, as DNA: TGTGCCAGCAGCTTGGGCCGGGAGGCCTACGAGCAGTACTTC. Its translation is CASSLGREAYEQYF.